Each of the 11 T cell receptor beta chains below was sequenced from the same sample in a study of regulatory T cells in long-lasting Graves disease. Time point given: newly diagnosed GD, antithyroid drugs for less than 3 months. Extracted PBMC RNA gave rise to the TCR library. Library construction for TCR beta used iRepertoire HTBI primers and Arm-PCR of CDR3 regions. MiXCR, run by TCRdb on the multiplex PCR reads, gives a single entry per CDR3 protein. The sample records 620,000 or so distinct CDR3 sequences, approximately 15% being singletons. The same data also went into a second study, on T cells in Graves' hyperthyroidism and ophthalmopathy.

This material consisted of peripheral blood mononuclear cells (PBMCs), taken at new diagnosis, from a patient treated with antithyroid drugs. The receptors stem from a woman between 25 and 40 years old with Graves disease.

The CDR3 DNA reads as TGTGCCAGCAGCCAGCCTACAGGGGCTGGAAACACCATATATTTT. It encodes CASSQPTGAGNTIYF. This chain connects TRBV7-2 to TRBJ1-3; 7 bases agree with TRBD1. The V segment lost 5 bases and the J segment 2 bases; nucleotides outside the gene matches: 6. The V gene's germline CDR1 is SGHTA and CDR2 FQGNSA. This CDR3 is 15 amino acids long.

This clonotype has a count of ten or more. The chain combines TRBV30 with TRBJ1-1; D call uncertain. Germline CDR1 is GTSNPN and CDR2 is SVGIG (reference sequence). The CDR3 has 12 residues. V dropped 0 bases and J dropped 5 bases, with 7 bases sitting between them. CDR3 region: CAWSVLGTEAFF. Here the CDR3 DNA reads TGTGCCTGGAGTGTACTGGGTACTGAAGCTTTCTTT. The full variable domain, rest sourced from reference TRBV30 and TRBJ1-1, is SQTIHQWPATLVQPVGSPLSLECTVEGTSNPNLYWYRQAAGRGLQLLFYSVGIGQISSEVPQNLSASRPQDRQFILSSKKLLLSDSGFYLCAWSVLGTEAFFGQGTRLTVV.

The chain is built from TRBV3-1 and TRBJ1-2, with unresolved D. The CDR3 spans 14 residues. Germline CDR1 LGHDT, CDR2 YNNKEL (reference sequence). V dropped 3 bases and J dropped 4 bases, with 12 bases sitting between them. The CDR3 sequence is CASSHFQASYGYTF. DNA of the CDR3: TGTGCCAGCAGCCACTTTCAGGCATCCTATGGCTACACCTTC.

In its sample, this clonotype was seen a few times. This chain joins TRBV6-1 and TRBJ2-1; D remains ambiguous. Germline CDR1 and CDR2: MNHNS and SASEGT. V shed 6 bases and J shed 1 base, with 10 bases lying between them. The length of the CDR3 is 14 residues. CDR3 amino acids: CASRIMGSYNEQFF. CDR3 nucleotides: TGTGCCAGCAGGATTATGGGATCCTACAATGAGCAGTTCTTC.

Here the CDR3 reads CASSGRAETQYF. In DNA, the CDR3 is TGCGCCAGCAGCGGGAGGGCAGAGACCCAGTACTTC. The rearrangement uses TRBV5-1 and TRBJ2-5; 7 nucleotides match TRBD2. From germline, CDR1 is SGHRS and CDR2 YFSETQ. The J segment lost 4 bases and the V segment lost 4 bases, leaving 1 base of the junction unmatched. The CDR3 totals 12 residues.

This clonotype was seen at least ten times. For the CDR3, the DNA is TGTGCCACCCGAGGCGATCGGGGTAGCAATCAGCCCCAGCATTTT. Its protein product is CATRGDRGSNQPQHF. The chain carries TRBV2 and TRBJ1-5; D not certain. Trimming shortened V by 10 bases and J by 0 bases, and 16 bases separated the two germline ends. Germline CDR1 reads SNHLY; CDR2 reads FYNNEI. The CDR3 consists of 15 residues.

On this clonotype itself: This may arise from a read error, as a much more abundant clone is one base away. For the CDR3, the DNA is TGTGCCAGCAGACCTAGGGATCCCTGTGGCTACACCTTC. This encodes CASRPRDPCGYTF. This sequence joins TRBV28 and TRBJ1-2, with D hard to call. Germline CDR1 and CDR2: MDHEN and SYDVKM. Trimming left V 6 bases short and J 7 bases short, with 15 bases between. The CDR3 has 13 residues.

V gene TRBV6-5 combines with J gene TRBJ2-2; no definite D call. This CDR3 spans 13 amino acids. CDR1 and CDR2 (germline): MNHEY, SVGAGI. V was clipped by 3 bases and J by 3 bases, with 5 bases between them. The DNA for the CDR3 is TGTGCCAGCAGTTATGACGACACCGGGGAGCTGTTTTTT. Protein: CASSYDDTGELFF.

This clonotype was seen ten or more times. This chain links TRBV9 with TRBJ1-1; D remains unclear. V was cut by 3 bases and J by 3 bases, with 12 bases left in between. The germline CDR1 and CDR2 sequences are SGDLS and YYNGEE. The CDR3 is made up of 14 amino acids. In nucleotides, the CDR3 is TGTGCCAGCAGCGCCCGCGGACGGGACACTGAAGCTTTCTTT. Residues: CASSARGRDTEAFF.

At least ten counts were recorded for this clonotype. The chain combines TRBV2 with TRBJ2-3; D unresolved. Germline assignment: CDR1 SNHLY and CDR2 FYNNEI. Between the trimmed V and J ends, which lost 7 bases and 6 bases, there was a span of 8 bases. The CDR3 sequence is 11 residues long. The CDR3 protein is CASKNGDTQYF. In DNA form, the CDR3 reads TGTGCCAGCAAGAACGGGGATACGCAGTATTTT.

This chain connects TRBV3-1 to TRBJ2-2, with 7 bases lining up with TRBD1. The CDR3 contains 16 residues. The germline CDR1 and CDR2 sequences are LGHDT and YNNKEL (reference sequence). Losses at the gene ends were 4 bases for V and 4 bases for J; bases not matched to a gene: 9. The CDR3 sequence is CASSPLTGVGTGELFF. The CDR3 nucleotides are TGTGCCAGCAGCCCCCTAACAGGGGTCGGCACCGGGGAGCTGTTTTTT.